The 27 T cell receptor beta chains listed next were all sequenced from one sample in a study of T cells in Graves' hyperthyroidism and ophthalmopathy. The investigators amplified TCR beta CDR3 regions from RNA transcripts. Using the HTBI primer set, a first-round RT-PCR was run on the TCR CDR3. In TCRdb, the multiplex PCR reads were re-called with MiXCR into one record per CDR3 protein. The sample carries hundreds of thousands of distinct CDR3 sequences, over 15% recorded once. The specimen sequenced was blood. These TCRs come from a woman between 55 and 75 years old with Graves' ophthalmopathy.

This clonotype has only a few counts. The chain employs TRBV12-3 or TRBV12-4 and TRBJ1-5; D gene uncertain. V was clipped by 8 bases and J by 7 bases, with 12 bases between them. CDR3 size: 12 residues. CDR3 DNA: TGTGCCAGCGCTACCTCGGTCCAGCCCCAGCATTTT. It specifies CASATSVQPQHF.

This clonotype has just one count. This sequence joins TRBV19 and TRBJ1-1, with 7 bases fitting TRBD1. CDR3 size: 15 residues. CDR1 LNHDA and CDR2 SQIVND come from the germline V gene (reference sequence). The trim removed 6 bases at V and 4 bases at J, leaving 11 bases unmatched. The CDR3 here is CASSAGTAGSTEAFF. CDR3 nucleotide sequence: TGTGCCAGTAGCGCCGGGACAGCCGGGAGCACTGAAGCTTTCTTT.

This clonotype turned up a few times. The genes are TRBV20-1 and TRBJ2-7; TRBD1 is a possible D gene (6 bases). Germline V gene data show CDR1 as DFQATT and CDR2 as SNEGSKA (reference sequence). The V end lost 0 bases, the J end lost 1 base, and 13 bases lay between the germline ends. The CDR3 consists of 15 residues. For the CDR3, the DNA is TGCAGTGCTAGAGATAGCAGGGGCTCGTCCTACGAGCAGTACTTC. It specifies CSARDSRGSSYEQYF.

In its sample, this clonotype was seen many times. The J gene is TRBJ2-2, the V gene TRBV12-3 or TRBV12-4; D might be TRBD2 (6 bases). Between the trimmed V and J ends, which lost 6 bases and 6 bases, there was a span of 17 bases. This CDR3 spans 15 amino acids. CDR3 region: CASSRLTGLPGELFF. CDR3 coding DNA: TGTGCCAGCAGCCGACTCACGGGACTCCCCGGGGAGCTGTTTTTT.

Many counts were recorded for this clonotype. This chain connects TRBV20-1 to TRBJ2-4, with 10 bases fitting TRBD1. The CDR3 has 18 residues. The J segment lost 3 bases and the V segment lost 4 bases, leaving 15 bases of the junction unmatched. The V gene's germline CDR1 is DFQATT and CDR2 SNEGSKA (reference sequence). The CDR3, as DNA: TGCAGTGCTAACAACAGGGGACAGGGGTACGGGGTCAAAAACATTCAGTACTTC. Protein product: CSANNRGQGYGVKNIQYF.

The chain carries TRBV9 and TRBJ2-1; TRBD2 aligns across 12 bases. With 4 bases clipped from V and 3 bases from J, the junction kept 8 bases outside the gene matches. The germline V gene encodes CDR1 SGDLS and CDR2 YYNGEE. The CDR3 totals 17 residues. This CDR3 is CASSLATSGGFYNEQFF. As DNA, the CDR3 is TGTGCCAGCAGCCTGGCGACTAGCGGGGGATTCTACAATGAGCAGTTCTTC.

This chain uses TRBV20-1 with TRBJ2-6; D unresolved. Per the germline V gene, CDR1 is DFQATT and CDR2 is SNEGSKA (reference sequence). V was trimmed by 3 bases and J by 1 base, leaving 4 bases between them. CDR3 size: 13 residues. In DNA, the CDR3 is TGCAGTGCTAGCGTGTCTGGGGCCAACGTCCTGACTTTC. It yields the protein CSASVSGANVLTF.

The chain couples TRBV6-1 to TRBJ2-4; 7 bases are shared with TRBD1. The CDR3 totals 12 residues. J gave up 5 bases and V 11 bases, and 6 bases lay outside the gene matches. Germline CDR1 reads MNHNS; CDR2 reads SASEGT. The CDR3 protein is CAAGDSQNIQYF. DNA of the CDR3: TGTGCCGCCGGGGACAGCCAAAACATTCAGTACTTC.

The V call is TRBV5-6, the J call TRBJ2-2, with unresolved D. This CDR3 contains 16 residues. Germline CDR1 reads SGHDT; CDR2 reads YYEEEE. V shed 1 base and J shed 0 bases, with 10 bases lying between them. For the CDR3, the DNA is TGTGCCAGCAGCTTGATTGCTCTCCCGAACACCGGGGAGCTGTTTTTT. Its translation: CASSLIALPNTGELFF. The entire variable domain, with the rest obtained from reference TRBV5-6 and TRBJ2-2, is as follows: DAGVTQSPTHLIKTRGQQVTLRCSPKSGHDTVSWYQQALGQGPQFIFQYYEEEERQRGNFPDRFSGHQFPNYSSELNVNALLLGDSALYLCASSLIALPNTGELFFGEGSRLTVL.

This clonotype was counted only a few times. The chain recombines TRBV6-1 with TRBJ1-6; D perhaps matches TRBD1 (6 bases). Germline V gives CDR1 MNHNS, CDR2 SASEGT. The CDR3 covers 18 residues. V was clipped by 3 bases and J by 6 bases, with 21 bases between them. CDR3 sequence reads: CASSDSQTGFIGNSPLHF. In DNA, the CDR3 is TGTGCCAGCAGTGACAGCCAAACAGGGTTCATCGGTAATTCACCCCTCCACTTT.

The chain couples TRBV29-1 to TRBJ2-1; D is possibly TRBD1 (6 bases). Trimming shortened V by 1 base and J by 1 base, and 11 bases separated the two germline ends. CDR3 length equals 15 residues. Per germline, CDR1 SQVTM and CDR2 ANQGSEA. The CDR3 nucleotides are TGCAGCGTTGAAGCCCGGGACAAGTCCTACAATGAGCAGTTCTTC. It translates to CSVEARDKSYNEQFF.

This clonotype was seen a few times. The genes are TRBV20-1 and TRBJ2-5, with a weak D call TRBD2 (5 bases). CDR3 size: 14 residues. Between the trimmed V and J ends, which lost 5 bases and 0 bases, there was a span of 13 bases. Germline CDR1 is DFQATT and CDR2 is SNEGSKA (reference sequence). This CDR3 reads CSAEVGGYQETQYF. CDR3 coding DNA: TGCAGTGCTGAAGTGGGCGGGTACCAAGAGACCCAGTACTTC.

This clonotype has more than one count but fewer than ten. The J gene is TRBJ2-3, the V gene TRBV12-3 or TRBV12-4; D is unresolved. Between the trimmed V and J ends, which lost 1 base and 2 bases, there was a span of 10 bases. The CDR3 extends over 15 amino acids. This CDR3 reads CASSLESAPTDTQYF. For the CDR3, the DNA is TGTGCCAGCAGTTTAGAATCCGCGCCCACAGATACGCAGTATTTT.

This chain joins TRBV6-1 and TRBJ2-1; 9 nucleotides agree with TRBD2. The CDR3 covers 15 residues. Germline trimming cut 5 bases from V and 10 bases from J; bases unmatched to any gene: 12. Looked up from germline, CDR1 is MNHNS and CDR2 is SASEGT. CDR3 coding DNA: TGTGCCAGCAGTTGGCTTAGGGTAGCGGGAGAGGAGCAGTTCTTC. It encodes CASSWLRVAGEEQFF.

Concerning this clonotype: The CDR3 end shows no conserved phenylalanine or tryptophan, and so a read error is likely. The chain joins TRBV12-3 or TRBV12-4 to TRBJ2-6; 9 bases are shared with TRBD2. The CDR3 length is 18 residues. V lost 0 bases and J lost 0; bases outside the gene matches: 3. In nucleotides, the CDR3 is TGTGCCAGCAGTTTAGCCGGGACTAGCCTCTCTGGGGCCAACGTCCTGACTCTC. It codes for CASSLAGTSLSGANVLTL.

This clonotype was found many times. The chain is built from TRBV2 and TRBJ2-2; D is undetermined. CDR3 length equals 15 residues. Germline lookup yields CDR1 SNHLY and CDR2 FYNNEI. The V end was cut by 2 bases, the J end by 6 bases, with 13 bases between. CDR3 DNA: TGTGCCAGCAGTGAAATAGAGCCTACTTCCGGGGAGCTGTTTTTT. Its protein is CASSEIEPTSGELFF.

In its sample, this clonotype was seen many times. This chain links TRBV3-1 with TRBJ1-2; possibly TRBD1 for D (5 bases). Germline assignment: CDR1 LGHDT and CDR2 YNNKEL (reference sequence). V lost 0 bases and J lost 0, with 11 bases in between. The CDR3 sequence is 16 residues long. The CDR3 loop reads CASSQEGQIPNYGYTF. DNA for the CDR3: TGTGCCAGCAGCCAAGAAGGACAAATACCTAACTATGGCTACACCTTC.

The chain employs TRBV6-2 or TRBV6-3 and TRBJ2-5; 10 positions agree with TRBD1. Trimming removed 5 bases from V and 4 bases from J; junction bases left unmatched: 7. The CDR3 sequence is 15 residues long. The germline gives CDR1 MNHEY, CDR2 SVGEGT. The CDR3 DNA sequence: TGTGCCAGCAGTATACACCGGGACAGGGGAGAGACCCAGTACTTC. Translated, it gives CASSIHRDRGETQYF.

Note on this clonotype: This may come from a read error, since a much larger clone is one base off. DNA of the CDR3: TGTGCCAGCAGAGAGGACGGGAGTAACTACGAGCAGTACTTC. It codes for CASREDGSNYEQYF. V usage is TRBV2 and J usage is TRBJ2-7; tentatively, D is TRBD2 (6 bases). Trimming shortened V by 6 bases and J by 3 bases, and 15 bases separated the two germline ends. The CDR3 contains 14 residues. The germline V gene encodes CDR1 SNHLY and CDR2 FYNNEI.

This clonotype was detected ten times or more. V and J are TRBV7-2 and TRBJ1-1, with 7 nucleotides matching TRBD1. The CDR3 loop spans 15 amino acids. The ends lost 5 bases at V and 0 bases at J; junction bases unmatched: 6. From germline, CDR1 is SGHTA and CDR2 FQGNSA. The CDR3 DNA reads as TGTGCCAGCAGCCCCAGGGGGGGTATGAACACTGAAGCTTTCTTT. Its protein is CASSPRGGMNTEAFF.

This clonotype was seen at least ten times. The chain carries TRBV6-6 and TRBJ2-1, with D unresolved. Looked up from germline, CDR1 is MNHNY and CDR2 is SVGAGI (reference sequence). The CDR3 spans 18 residues. The germline V and J ends were trimmed by 2 bases and 4 bases, with 21 bases remaining between them. CDR3 nucleotides: TGTGCCAGCAGTTACCAAGTTAATCGGGTGAAAGTTTACAATGAGCAGTTCTTC. Encoded protein: CASSYQVNRVKVYNEQFF.

The table lists this clonotype with a few counts. V and J are TRBV7-6 and TRBJ2-3, with D unresolved. The germline V gene encodes CDR1 SGHVS and CDR2 FNYEAQ. Trimming removed 1 base at V and 8 bases at J, with 7 bases between. The CDR3 sequence is 12 residues long. The CDR3 loop is CASSLGVGTQYF. The CDR3 DNA reads TGTGCCAGCAGCTTAGGAGTCGGTACGCAGTATTTT.

This clonotype was recorded at least ten times. The V and J genes are TRBV20-1 and TRBJ2-7; D could derive from TRBD1 or TRBD2 (5 bases each). The CDR3 totals 15 residues. Trimming cost V 6 bases and J 2 bases, with 20 bases left between them. CDR1 and CDR2 from the germline V gene are DFQATT and SNEGSKA (reference sequence). The CDR3 region has the DNA TGCAGTGCCTGGGGGTCGAGAGCAAACCCCTACGAGCAGTACTTC. Translating it yields CSAWGSRANPYEQYF.

This chain joins TRBV6-1 and TRBJ2-3; D is undetermined. The germline V and J ends were trimmed by 7 bases and 6 bases, with 5 bases remaining between them. This CDR3 is 10 amino acids long. The germline V gene has CDR1 MNHNS and CDR2 SASEGT. The CDR3 reads CASISDTQYF. The CDR3 bases are TGTGCCAGCATTTCCGATACGCAGTATTTT.

This clonotype occurred many times. This chain connects TRBV18 to TRBJ2-2; D possibly corresponds to TRBD2 (6 bases). Germline lookup yields CDR1 KGHSH and CDR2 LQKENI. The V end lost 4 bases, the J end lost 0 bases, and 9 bases lay between the germline ends. The CDR3 has 15 amino acids. This CDR3 is CASSQLAANTGELFF. As DNA, the CDR3 is TGTGCCAGCTCACAACTAGCCGCGAACACCGGGGAGCTGTTTTTT.

This clonotype was detected only a few times. The chain combines TRBV19 with TRBJ2-2, with 11 bases matching TRBD1. CDR1 and CDR2 from the germline V gene are LNHDA and SQIVND (reference sequence). The CDR3 has 15 amino acids. After removal of 6 bases from V and 4 bases from J, the junction contained 4 bases not matched to a gene. The CDR3 reads CASSRDRGFTGELFF. CDR3 coding DNA: TGTGCCAGTAGCAGGGACAGGGGGTTCACCGGGGAGCTGTTTTTT.

In this sample, this clonotype turned up many times. The chain has TRBV11-1 and TRBJ2-1; 13 bases agree with TRBD2. Germline CDR1 SGHAT, CDR2 FQDESV (reference sequence). Unmatched junction bases numbered 7, after V lost 0 bases and J lost 8 bases. The CDR3 runs to 17 residues. CDR3 coding DNA: TGTGCCAGCAGCTTAGCTTGGGGGACTAGCGGGACCCATGAGCAGTTCTTC. Encoded protein: CASSLAWGTSGTHEQFF.